This passage covers 20 T cell receptor beta chains from one sample sequenced in a study of blood T cell repertoires in COVID-19. Produced via immunoSEQ multiplex PCR; TCRdb's table is partial and in-frame only. The table lists about 58,000 clones, 88% of them singletons. Source material: peripheral blood. Receptors were obtained from a woman aged 45-65 years with active or convalescent COVID-19.

V gene TRBV3-1 (or the pseudogene TRBV3-2) combines with J gene TRBJ1-1; possible D gene TRBD1, 5 bases. Germline assignment: CDR1 LGHDT and CDR2 YNNKEL (reference sequence). The length of the CDR3 is 13 residues. V shed 3 bases and J shed 1 base, with 6 bases lying between them. The DNA for the CDR3 is TGTGCCAGCAGCCACACAGGGAACACTGAAGCTTTCTTT. Translating it yields CASSHTGNTEAFF.

The chain combines TRBV4-1 with TRBJ1-2; 9 bases line up with TRBD1. V lost 7 bases to trimming and J lost 3 bases; unmatched junction nucleotides: 15. The length of the CDR3 is 17 residues. CDR1 and CDR2 from the germline V gene are MGHRA and YSYEKL. CDR3 sequence: CASTKRRGGQGDYGYTF. The CDR3 region has the DNA TGCGCCAGCACCAAAAGAAGGGGGGGACAGGGCGACTATGGCTACACCTTC.

This sequence joins TRBV5-1 and TRBJ2-1; TRBD2 aligns across 8 bases. The trim removed 0 bases at V and 2 bases at J, leaving 7 bases unmatched. Looked up from germline, CDR1 is SGHRS and CDR2 is YFSETQ. This CDR3 comprises 17 residues. The CDR3 DNA follows: TGCGCCAGCAGCTTGGAGTACAGCGGGAGTCCCTACAATGAGCAGTTCTTC. Its protein product is CASSLEYSGSPYNEQFF.

There are a few counts of this clone. The V gene is TRBV12-3 or TRBV12-4, the J gene TRBJ1-4; D ambiguous. V lost 6 bases, J lost 3 bases, and 8 bases lay in between. The CDR3 is made up of 13 amino acids. CDR3 sequence (DNA): TGTGCCAGCAGGATCCAGGCTAATGAAAAACTGTTTTTT. This gives the protein CASRIQANEKLFF.

V usage is TRBV9 and J usage is TRBJ1-1; possibly TRBD1 for D (5 bases). The CDR3 runs to 14 residues. Looked up from germline, CDR1 is SGDLS and CDR2 is YYNGEE. Deletions cut 2 bases from V and 4 bases from J, with 12 bases between. The CDR3 DNA reads TGTGCCAGCAGCGTGGGACTAAAGGGCACTGAAGCTTTCTTT. Residues: CASSVGLKGTEAFF.

The chain joins TRBV7-9 to TRBJ1-2; 7 bases are a match to TRBD1. The CDR3 is 15 amino acids. Germline lookup yields CDR1 SEHNR and CDR2 FQNEAQ (reference sequence). V was clipped by 5 bases and J by 1 base; unmatched bases: 7. The CDR3 DNA is TGTGCCAGCAGCCCGTGGACAGGACTTAACTATGGCTACACCTTC. Protein sequence: CASSPWTGLNYGYTF.

The gene calls are TRBV5-6 and TRBJ1-2; 11 bases agree with TRBD1. Germline V CDR1 and CDR2: SGHDT, YYEEEE. Trimming at V came to 2 bases and at J to 4 bases, leaving 1 base not matched to a gene. This CDR3 is 14 amino acids long. The CDR3 sequence: CASSFGQGAYGYTF. CDR3 DNA sequence: TGTGCCAGCAGCTTTGGACAGGGGGCCTATGGCTACACCTTC.

This chain links TRBV11-2 with TRBJ1-2; D ambiguous. Germline loops: CDR1 SGHAT, CDR2 FQNNGV. The CDR3 runs to 15 residues. V was clipped by 6 bases and J by 2 bases, with 16 bases between them. CDR3 sequence (DNA): TGTGCCAGCAGGGGTTCCCCGGGATACAACTATGGCTACACCTTC. It specifies CASRGSPGYNYGYTF.

The chain joins TRBV19 to TRBJ1-5; D is possibly TRBD1 (6 bases). This CDR3 region has 15 residues. Trimming took off 3 bases at V and 7 bases at J, with 16 bases between the two ends. Germline-derived CDR1 and CDR2 are LNHDA and SQIVND (reference sequence). In DNA, the CDR3 is TGTGCCAGTAGTATTCGGGGGGCGAGGTCACAGCCCCAGCATTTT. Translating gives CASSIRGARSQPQHF.

The count of this clone is one. This chain uses TRBV7-8 with TRBJ1-6, with 8 bases fitting TRBD1. The CDR3 runs to 17 residues. Germline V gene lookup returns CDR1 SGHVS and CDR2 FQNEAQ. V lost 5 bases to trimming and J lost 6 bases; unmatched junction nucleotides: 12. The CDR3 spells CASSPPTGEVGNSPLHF. DNA of the CDR3: TGTGCCAGCAGCCCCCCGACAGGGGAAGTGGGTAATTCACCCCTCCACTTT.

The chain links TRBV7-6 to TRBJ2-1; tentative D call: TRBD2 (5 bases). Trimming cost V 1 base and J 0 bases, with 7 bases left between them. Germline V lookup: CDR1 SGHVS, CDR2 FNYEAQ. This CDR3 is 15 amino acids long. For the CDR3, the DNA is TGTGCCAGCAGCTTAGTTGGGAGCTCCTACAATGAGCAGTTCTTC. Translation gives CASSLVGSSYNEQFF.

This chain links TRBV30 with TRBJ2-7; weak D call: TRBD1 (5 bases). The V end was cut by 5 bases, the J end by 5 bases, with 13 bases between. This CDR3 region has 12 residues. CDR1 is GTSNPN and CDR2 is SVGIG in the germline V gene (reference sequence). CDR3 sequence reads: CAWGHGTHEQYF. CDR3 nucleotides: TGTGCCTGGGGACATGGCACCCACGAGCAGTACTTC. Complete variable domain (other parts from reference TRBV30 and TRBJ2-7): SQTIHQWPATLVQPVGSPLSLECTVEGTSNPNLYWYRQAAGRGLQLLFYSVGIGQISSEVPQNLSASRPQDRQFILSSKKLLLSDSGFYLCAWGHGTHEQYFGPGTRLTVT.

The chain combines TRBV9 with TRBJ2-3, with 13 bases lining up with TRBD2. V shed 0 bases, J shed 3 bases, and the junction held 7 bases outside the gene matches. The CDR3 length is 18 residues. The germline CDR1 and CDR2 sequences are SGDLS and YYNGEE. The CDR3 DNA reads as TGTGCCAGCAGCGTAGTGGGACTAGCGGGAATTTCGACAGATACGCAGTATTTT. This gives the protein CASSVVGLAGISTDTQYF.

This chain joins TRBV5-6 and TRBJ2-2; D uncertain. The CDR3 totals 15 residues. The germline V gene has CDR1 SGHDT and CDR2 YYEEEE. Trimming removed 5 bases from V and 5 bases from J, with 16 bases in between. CDR3 bases: TGTGCCAGCAGTAACGACTTAGGTGGTACCGGGGAGCTGTTTTTT. Its translation is CASSNDLGGTGELFF.

This chain uses TRBV11-3 with TRBJ2-6; 8 bases agree with TRBD2. From germline, CDR1 is SGHNT and CDR2 YENEEA. CDR3 length equals 15 residues. V trimming: 4 bases; J trimming: 12 bases; junction bases outside the gene matches: 11. CDR3 sequence: CASSSSTSVSTVLTF. The DNA for the CDR3 is TGTGCCAGCAGCTCCTCGACTAGCGTATCCACCGTCCTGACTTTC.

The chain combines TRBV7-2 with TRBJ2-7, with D perhaps matching TRBD2 (5 bases). Germline CDR1 is SGHTA and CDR2 is FQGNSA. Trimming left V 1 base short and J 0 bases short, with 10 bases between. The CDR3 is made up of 15 amino acids. CDR3 region: CASSLGVGDSYEQYF. The CDR3 DNA is TGTGCCAGCAGCTTAGGGGTGGGAGACTCCTACGAGCAGTACTTC.

The rearrangement links TRBV18 to TRBJ1-5; weak D call: TRBD1 (5 bases). V dropped 2 bases and J dropped 6 bases, with 8 bases sitting between them. The CDR3 is 13 amino acids. Germline CDR1 and CDR2: KGHSH and LQKENI. The CDR3 region has the DNA TGTGCCAGCTCACCAGGCGGGGCTCAGCCCCAGCATTTT. Protein sequence: CASSPGGAQPQHF.

The rearrangement joins TRBV2 to TRBJ2-5; tentatively, D is TRBD2 (5 bases). Trimming took 8 bases from V and 1 from J, leaving 8 bases between them. The length of the CDR3 is 12 residues. From germline, CDR1 is SNHLY and CDR2 FYNNEI. The CDR3 here is CASASSQETQYF. The CDR3 nucleotides read TGTGCCAGCGCTAGCTCCCAAGAGACCCAGTACTTC.

The chain combines TRBV5-6 with TRBJ2-7; D gene unclear. V dropped 4 bases and J dropped 2 bases, with 10 bases sitting between them. This CDR3 has 13 amino acids. Germline-derived CDR1 and CDR2 are SGHDT and YYEEEE. CDR3 residues: CASSLGSAYEQYF. CDR3 DNA: TGTGCCAGCAGCCTCGGGTCTGCCTACGAGCAGTACTTC.

The J gene is TRBJ1-1, the V gene TRBV6-4; D is possibly TRBD1 (6 bases). CDR1 is MRHNA and CDR2 is SNTAGT in the germline V gene. The germline V and J ends were trimmed by 6 bases and 1 base, with 9 bases remaining between them. There are 13 residues in the CDR3. The CDR3 here is CASSRTANTEAFF. In nucleotides, the CDR3 is TGTGCCAGCAGCCGGACAGCGAACACTGAAGCTTTCTTT.